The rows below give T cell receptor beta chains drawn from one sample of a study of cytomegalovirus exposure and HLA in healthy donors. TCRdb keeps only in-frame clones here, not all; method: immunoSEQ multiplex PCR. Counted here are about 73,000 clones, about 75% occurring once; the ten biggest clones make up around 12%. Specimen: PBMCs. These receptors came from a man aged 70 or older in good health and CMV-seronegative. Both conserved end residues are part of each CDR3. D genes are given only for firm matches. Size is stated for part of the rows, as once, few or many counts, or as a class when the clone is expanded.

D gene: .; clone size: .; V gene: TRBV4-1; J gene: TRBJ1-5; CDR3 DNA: TGCGCCAGCAGCCAAGGAATAACAGGGAGCGTCGGTCGGAGCAATCAGCCCCAGCATTTT; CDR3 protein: CASSQGITGSVGRSNQPQHF
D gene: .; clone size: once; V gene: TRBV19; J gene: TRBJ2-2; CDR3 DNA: TGTGCCAGTAGCTCCGGCAGGACACCATACACCGGGGAGCTGTTTTTT; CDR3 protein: CASSSGRTPYTGELFF
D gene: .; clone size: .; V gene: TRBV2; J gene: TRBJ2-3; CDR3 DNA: TGTGCCAGCAGTTCCACCTCAACCTATTCCACAGATACGCAGTATTTT; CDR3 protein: CASSSTSTYSTDTQYF
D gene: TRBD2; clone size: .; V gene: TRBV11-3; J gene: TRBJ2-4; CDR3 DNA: TGTGCCAGCAGCTCTGGGACTAGCGGGTTTCAGTACTTC; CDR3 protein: CASSSGTSGFQYF
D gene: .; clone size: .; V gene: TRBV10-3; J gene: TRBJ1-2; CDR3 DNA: TGTGCCATCAGTGATCGGCAGGGGAATGGCTACACCTTC; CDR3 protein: CAISDRQGNGYTF
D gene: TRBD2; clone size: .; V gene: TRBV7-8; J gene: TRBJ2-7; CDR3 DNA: TGTGCCAGCAGCCTGACGGGTAGCGGGGGCTTCGAGCAGTACTTC; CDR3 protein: CASSLTGSGGFEQYF
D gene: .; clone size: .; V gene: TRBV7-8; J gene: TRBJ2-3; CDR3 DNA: TGTGCCAGCAGCCCCACTAGAACAGATACGCAGTATTTT; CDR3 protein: CASSPTRTDTQYF
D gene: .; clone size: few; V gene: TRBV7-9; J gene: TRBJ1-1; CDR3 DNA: TGTGCCAGCAGACCAGCGGGGACGGAGAACACTGAAGCTTTCTTT; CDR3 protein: CASRPAGTENTEAFF
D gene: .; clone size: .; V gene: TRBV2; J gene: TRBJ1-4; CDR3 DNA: TGTGCCAGCAGTGTGGGCGTAGATGAAAAACTGTTTTTT; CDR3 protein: CASSVGVDEKLFF
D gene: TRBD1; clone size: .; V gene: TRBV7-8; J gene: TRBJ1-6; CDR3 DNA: TGTGCCAGCAGCTTAGCTAGACAGGGGAGGGATTCACCCCTCCACTTT; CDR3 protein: CASSLARQGRDSPLHF
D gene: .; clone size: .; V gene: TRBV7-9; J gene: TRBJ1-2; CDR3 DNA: TGTGCCAGCAGCTTACAGGGGCCTGGCTACACCTTC; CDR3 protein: CASSLQGPGYTF
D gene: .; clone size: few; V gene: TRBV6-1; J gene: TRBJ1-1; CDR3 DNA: TGTGCCAGCAGTGAGGTTAGGAACACTGAAGCTTTCTTT; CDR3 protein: CASSEVRNTEAFF
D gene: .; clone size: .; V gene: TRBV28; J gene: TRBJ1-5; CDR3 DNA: TGTGCCAGCAGTTTAACAGCCTATAGCAATCAGCCCCAGCATTTT; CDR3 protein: CASSLTAYSNQPQHF
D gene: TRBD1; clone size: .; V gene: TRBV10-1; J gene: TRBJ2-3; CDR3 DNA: TGCGCCAGCAGTGAAGGGACAGGGGCTTACACAGATACGCAGTATTTT; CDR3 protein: CASSEGTGAYTDTQYF
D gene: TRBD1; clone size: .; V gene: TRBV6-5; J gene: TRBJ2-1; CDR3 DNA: TGTGCCAGCAGTCTGACAGGGCCGCCGATCAATGAGCAGTTCTTC; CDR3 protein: CASSLTGPPINEQFF
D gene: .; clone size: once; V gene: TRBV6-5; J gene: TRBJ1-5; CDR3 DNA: TGTGCCAGCAGTTCGGGGGTTGGATGGCATTTT; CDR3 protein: CASSSGVGWHF
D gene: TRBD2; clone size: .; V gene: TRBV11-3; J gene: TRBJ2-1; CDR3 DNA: TGTGCCAGCAGCTTGAATAGCGGGGGGGGCGATGAGCAGTTCTTC; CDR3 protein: CASSLNSGGGDEQFF
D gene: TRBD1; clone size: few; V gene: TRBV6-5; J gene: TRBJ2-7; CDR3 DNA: TGTGCCAGCAGTTACGACCGGGACAGTACCTACGAGCAGTACTTC; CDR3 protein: CASSYDRDSTYEQYF
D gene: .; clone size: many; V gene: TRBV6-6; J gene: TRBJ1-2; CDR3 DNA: TGTGCCAGCAGTCAAGGACAGAGGGATGGCTACACCTTC; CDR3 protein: CASSQGQRDGYTF
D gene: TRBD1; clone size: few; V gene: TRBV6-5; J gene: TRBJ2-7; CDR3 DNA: TGTGCCAGCAGTTCCCCGACAGGGGGCATGTACGAGCAGTACTTC; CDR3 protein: CASSSPTGGMYEQYF
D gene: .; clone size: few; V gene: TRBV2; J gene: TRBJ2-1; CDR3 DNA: TGTGCCAGCGTGACCCTCTCCTTGAGGGTCTATGAGCAGTTCTTC; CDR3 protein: CASVTLSLRVYEQFF
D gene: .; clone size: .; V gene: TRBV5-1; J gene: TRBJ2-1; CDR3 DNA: TGCGCCAGCAGCTTGGAACAGATCTACAATGAGCAGTTCTTC; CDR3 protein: CASSLEQIYNEQFF
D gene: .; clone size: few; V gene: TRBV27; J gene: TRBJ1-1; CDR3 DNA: TGTGCCAGCAGTTTTTGGGGGGGCACTGAAGCTTTCTTT; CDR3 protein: CASSFWGGTEAFF
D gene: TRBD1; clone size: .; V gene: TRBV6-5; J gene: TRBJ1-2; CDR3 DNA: TGTGCCAGCAGGGGACAGGGGGTTTACTATGGCTACACCTTC; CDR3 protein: CASRGQGVYYGYTF
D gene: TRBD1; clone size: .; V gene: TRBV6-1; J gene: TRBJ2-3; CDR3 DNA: TGTGCCAGCAGGAGGGGACAGACCACAGATACGCAGTATTTT; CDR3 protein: CASRRGQTTDTQYF
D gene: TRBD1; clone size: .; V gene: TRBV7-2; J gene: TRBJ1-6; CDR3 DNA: TGTGCCAGCAGCCCTGAAGACAGGGGGCTTGCCGGCCGGGTGGCACCCCTCCACTTT; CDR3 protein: CASSPEDRGLAGRVAPLHF
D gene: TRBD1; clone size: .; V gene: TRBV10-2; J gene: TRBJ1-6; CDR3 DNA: TGCGCCAGCAAGACAGGGGATAGCTCACCCCTCCACTTT; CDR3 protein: CASKTGDSSPLHF
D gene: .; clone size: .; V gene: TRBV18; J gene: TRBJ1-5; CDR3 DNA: TGTGCCAGCTCACCCCTGGGGGGGCCCAATCAGCCCCAGCATTTT; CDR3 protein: CASSPLGGPNQPQHF
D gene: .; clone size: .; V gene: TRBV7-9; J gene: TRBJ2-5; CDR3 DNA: TGTGCCAGCAGCTTGGTGGGGGGGGCCCAAGAGACCCAGTACTTC; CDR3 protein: CASSLVGGAQETQYF
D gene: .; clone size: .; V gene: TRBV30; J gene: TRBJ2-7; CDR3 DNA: TGTGCCTGGAGTCATGGGGGAGGCCACTACGAGCAGTACTTC; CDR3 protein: CAWSHGGGHYEQYF
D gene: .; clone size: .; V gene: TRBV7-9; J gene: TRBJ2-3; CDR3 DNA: TGTGCCAGCAGCCCGGGCGGGCCGACTGATACGCAGTATTTT; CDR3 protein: CASSPGGPTDTQYF
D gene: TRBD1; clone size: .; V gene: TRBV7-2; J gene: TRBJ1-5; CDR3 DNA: TGTGCCAGCAGCACAGGGGGACATCAGCCCCAGCATTTT; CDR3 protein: CASSTGGHQPQHF
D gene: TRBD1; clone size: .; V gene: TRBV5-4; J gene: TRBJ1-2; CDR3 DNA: TGTGCCAGCAGCTCCCGGGACAGGGGAAACTATGGCTACACCTTC; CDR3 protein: CASSSRDRGNYGYTF